A single T cell receptor beta chain is shown here with its context. The entry originates in a study of blood T cell repertoires in COVID-19. V dropped 0 bases and J dropped 5 bases, with 10 bases sitting between them. Germline V gene sequence: CDR1 LNHNV, CDR2 YYDKDF (reference sequence). The CDR3 covers 14 residues. Repertoires were generated with immunoSEQ multiplex PCR, while TCRdb's copy carries only in-frame clones and drops some. The profile shows about 280,000 clones, roughly 85% of them singletons. Sample: PBMCs or T cells enriched from blood (not recorded which). The TCR sequence derives from a woman aged 40-49 years who had recovered from COVID-19. This chain connects TRBV15 to TRBJ2-5; D possibly corresponds to TRBD2 (6 bases). The CDR3 reads CATSRDEGGETQYF. The CDR3 DNA reads TGTGCCACCAGCAGAGATGAGGGAGGCGAGACCCAGTACTTC. Based on the CDR3 plus reference TRBV15 and TRBJ2-5, the full variable domain is DAMVIQNPRYQVTQFGKPVTLSCSQTLNHNVMYWYQQKSSQAPKLLFHYYDKDFNNEADTPDNFQSRRPNTSFCFLDIRSPGLGDTAMYLCATSRDEGGETQYFGPGTRLLVL.